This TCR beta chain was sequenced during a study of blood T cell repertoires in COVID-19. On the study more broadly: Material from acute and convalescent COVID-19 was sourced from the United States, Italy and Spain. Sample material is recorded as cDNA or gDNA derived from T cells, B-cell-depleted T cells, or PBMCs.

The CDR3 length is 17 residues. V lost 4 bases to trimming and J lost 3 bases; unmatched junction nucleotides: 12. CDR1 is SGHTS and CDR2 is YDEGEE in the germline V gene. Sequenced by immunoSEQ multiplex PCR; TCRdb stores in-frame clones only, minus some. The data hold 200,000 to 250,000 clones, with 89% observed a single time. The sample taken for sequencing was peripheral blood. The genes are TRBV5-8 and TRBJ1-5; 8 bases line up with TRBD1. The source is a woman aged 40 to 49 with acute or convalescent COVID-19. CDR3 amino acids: CASSPRRQGMANQPQHF. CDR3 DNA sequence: TGTGCCAGCAGCCCCAGGCGACAGGGGATGGCCAATCAGCCCCAGCATTTT. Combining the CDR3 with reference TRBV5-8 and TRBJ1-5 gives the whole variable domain EAGVTQSPTHLIKTRGQQATLRCSPISGHTSVYWYQQALGLGLQFLLWYDEGEERNRGNFPPRFSGRQFPNYSSELNVNALELEDSALYLCASSPRRQGMANQPQHFGDGTRLSIL.